Below, 24 T cell receptor beta chains from the same sample are listed, as sequenced in a study of cytomegalovirus exposure and HLA in healthy donors. In the PCR, 60 Vbeta and 13 Jbeta primers were used. Assay used: immunoSEQ multiplex PCR; TCRdb lists only in-frame clones, some missing. The table records some 150,000 clones, nearly 80% of them present only once. The sample consisted of PBMCs. Receptors were obtained from a man aged 35-49 years in good health and CMV-seropositive.

The V and J genes are TRBV7-2 and TRBJ2-6; D is perhaps TRBD1 (6 bases). Germline CDR1 reads SGHTA; CDR2 reads FQGNSA. The length of the CDR3 is 17 residues. V was trimmed by 0 bases and J by 0 bases, leaving 9 bases between them. The CDR3 region has the DNA TGTGCCAGCAGCTTAGCAACAGGGACCTCTGGGGCCAACGTCCTGACTTTC. Amino acid sequence: CASSLATGTSGANVLTF.

The rearrangement links TRBV6-5 to TRBJ2-3; tentatively, D is TRBD1 (7 bases). The germline CDR1 and CDR2 sequences are MNHEY and SVGAGI. This CDR3 is 14 amino acids long. Deletions cut 8 bases from V and 4 bases from J, with 16 bases between. The CDR3 region has the DNA TGTGCCAGCCGTCGGGGGACAGATCCAGATACGCAGTATTTT. As protein: CASRRGTDPDTQYF.

The V call is TRBV28, the J call TRBJ2-1; 7 nucleotides match TRBD1. V was pared by 7 bases and J by 0 bases, with 3 bases of the junction left unmatched. The CDR3 sequence is 14 residues long. CDR1 is MDHEN and CDR2 is SYDVKM in the germline V gene. CDR3 nucleotide sequence: TGTGCCAGCACCTCAGGGGGCTCCTACAATGAGCAGTTCTTC. Protein sequence: CASTSGGSYNEQFF.

This chain joins TRBV10-3 and TRBJ2-5, with 7 bases lining up with TRBD1. The tail of the sequence fits TRBJ2-7 better, so the J call may be wrong. The CDR3 has 14 amino acids. Germline values: CDR1 ENHRY, CDR2 SYGVKD. As DNA, the CDR3 is TGTGCCATCATCTCCGACAGGGCGGCCCACGAGCAGTACTTC. Translated, it gives CAIISDRAAHEQYF.

The genes are TRBV6-1 and TRBJ2-5; TRBD2 aligns across 8 bases. Germline trimming cut 4 bases from V and 5 bases from J; bases unmatched to any gene: 3. This CDR3 region has 13 residues. Germline V CDR1 and CDR2: MNHNS, SASEGT. CDR3 sequence (DNA): TGTGCCAGCAGTGTTAGCGGGACTGAGACCCAGTACTTC. Its protein is CASSVSGTETQYF.

The chain is built from TRBV29-1 and TRBJ2-7; weak D call: TRBD1 (6 bases). V was shortened by 6 bases and J by 1 base, with 10 bases between the two germline ends. The CDR3 sequence is 12 residues long. Looked up from germline, CDR1 is SQVTM and CDR2 is ANQGSEA. This CDR3 reads CSVSRGSYEQYF. DNA for the CDR3: TGCAGCGTCTCCAGGGGATCCTACGAGCAGTACTTC.

V is TRBV10-3 and J is TRBJ2-1; maybe TRBD2 (7 bases). The ends were cut back, 7 bases at V and 3 bases at J, with 19 bases in the middle. CDR1 and CDR2 from the germline V gene are ENHRY and SYGVKD. CDR3 length: 16 residues. The CDR3 sequence: CAINSWGRESYNEQFF. The CDR3 region has the DNA TGTGCCATCAACTCCTGGGGGCGGGAGAGCTACAATGAGCAGTTCTTC.

The chain uses TRBV5-4 and TRBJ2-5, with 8 bases that match TRBD1. J gave up 1 base and V 2 bases, and 4 bases lay outside the gene matches. Looked up from germline, CDR1 is SGHNT and CDR2 is YYREEE (reference sequence). The CDR3 consists of 15 residues. The CDR3 region has the DNA TGTGCCAGCAGCTTAACCGGGACAGGCCAAGAGACCCAGTACTTC. Its protein is CASSLTGTGQETQYF.

V gene TRBV7-3 combines with J gene TRBJ1-6; 8 bases are a match to TRBD1. Germline CDR1 and CDR2: SGHTA and FQGTGA. The trim removed 4 bases at V and 7 bases at J, leaving 6 bases unmatched. CDR3 size: 15 residues. The CDR3 spells CASSYGTGRNSPLHF. CDR3 DNA sequence: TGTGCCAGCAGCTACGGGACAGGAAGAAATTCACCCCTCCACTTT.

This clone came up a few times. The chain joins TRBV6-1 to TRBJ1-4, with D possibly TRBD1 on 5 matching bases. The germline V gene encodes CDR1 MNHNS and CDR2 SASEGT. The CDR3 is 15 residues long. The V and J ends lost 1 base and 8 bases respectively, with 14 bases between them. The CDR3 coding sequence is TGTGCCAGCAGTGAAGGTGAGACAGCAAGGGAAAAACTGTTTTTT. Protein product: CASSEGETAREKLFF.

The J gene is TRBJ1-4, the V gene TRBV5-1; tentatively, D is TRBD1 (5 bases). The CDR3 consists of 15 residues. V was pared by 0 bases and J by 4 bases, with 10 bases between. Looked up from germline, CDR1 is SGHRS and CDR2 is YFSETQ. CDR3 DNA: TGCGCCAGCAGCTTGGTCGCCGGGGGTAATGAAAAACTGTTTTTT. It is translated as CASSLVAGGNEKLFF.

The rearrangement links TRBV11-3 to TRBJ1-1, with 8 bases fitting TRBD1. Trimming cost V 2 bases and J 8 bases; bases outside gene matches: 4. In germline, CDR1 is SGHNT, CDR2 YENEEA. This CDR3 is 13 amino acids long. DNA of the CDR3: TGTGCCAGCAGCTTATCCCGACAGGGGGAAGCTTTCTTT. As protein: CASSLSRQGEAFF.

The chain uses TRBV7-2 and TRBJ1-5; perhaps TRBD1 as D (6 bases). The CDR3 runs 13 residues. Trimming left V 5 bases short and J 3 bases short, with 8 bases between. Looked up from germline, CDR1 is SGHTA and CDR2 is FQGNSA. DNA of the CDR3: TGTGCCAGCAGCCAGGGGAACAATCAGCCCCAGCATTTT. Its protein is CASSQGNNQPQHF.

The rearrangement links TRBV7-9 to TRBJ1-2; 10 bases agree with TRBD1. The CDR3 has 15 amino acids. V trimming: 5 bases; J trimming: 5 bases; junction bases outside the gene matches: 8. The germline CDR1 and CDR2 sequences are SEHNR and FQNEAQ (reference sequence). The CDR3 is CASSPRSGQGYGYTF. The CDR3 bases are TGTGCCAGCAGCCCTAGGTCGGGACAGGGGTATGGCTACACCTTC.

The chain employs TRBV9 and TRBJ2-7, with 12 bases aligning to TRBD1. CDR1 and CDR2 from the germline V gene are SGDLS and YYNGEE. The CDR3 spans 16 residues. With V trimmed by 3 bases and J by 4 bases, 8 bases remained unmatched. The CDR3 DNA follows: TGTGCCAGCAGCGAGCACCCGGGACAGGGGGCTTACGAGCAGTACTTC. Translation gives CASSEHPGQGAYEQYF.

This clone was seen more than once but under ten times. This rearrangement joins TRBV7-9 to TRBJ1-2; perhaps TRBD1 as D (5 bases). The CDR3 is 15 residues long. The V gene lost 1 base and the J gene lost 2 bases, with 11 bases spanning the gap. Germline CDR1 reads SEHNR; CDR2 reads FQNEAQ (reference sequence). The CDR3 reads CASSLGGVGNYGYTF. CDR3 nucleotide sequence: TGTGCCAGCAGCTTAGGGGGGGTAGGGAACTATGGCTACACCTTC.

The chain is built from TRBV6-5 and TRBJ1-5, with 8 bases lining up with TRBD1. Germline V CDR1 and CDR2: MNHEY, SVGAGI. The CDR3 sequence is 14 residues long. V lost 4 bases and J lost 4; bases outside the gene matches: 3. CDR3 bases: TGTGCCAGCAGTTTAGGACAGGGAAATCAGCCCCAGCATTTT. It is translated as CASSLGQGNQPQHF.

The chain has TRBV6-5 and TRBJ2-5; a weak D match, TRBD2 (5 bases). CDR3 length equals 13 residues. CDR1 is MNHEY and CDR2 is SVGAGI in the germline V gene. V was pared by 5 bases and J by 5 bases, with 12 bases between. DNA for the CDR3: TGTGCCAGCAGTACCGGGAACCGGGAGACCCAGTACTTC. It translates to CASSTGNRETQYF.

V and J are TRBV28 and TRBJ1-5; TRBD1 aligns across 10 bases. V lost 5 bases and J lost 1; bases outside the gene matches: 11. Germline CDR1 and CDR2: MDHEN and SYDVKM. The CDR3 contains 18 residues. CDR3 loop: CASSQAPGTGESNQPQHF. The DNA for the CDR3 is TGTGCCAGCAGTCAGGCCCCCGGGACAGGGGAGAGCAATCAGCCCCAGCATTTT.

CDR3: CASLVGGATNEKLFF. CDR3 in DNA: TGTGCCAGCCTTGTAGGGGGAGCAACTAATGAAAAACTGTTTTTT. The V call is TRBV28, the J call TRBJ1-4, with D perhaps matching TRBD1 (6 bases). Germline V lookup: CDR1 MDHEN, CDR2 SYDVKM. Trimming pared 8 bases from V and 0 bases from J, leaving 13 bases between. The CDR3 is made up of 15 amino acids.

The gene calls are TRBV28 and TRBJ2-3; 9 bases line up with TRBD1. After removal of 9 bases from V and 1 base from J, the junction contained 5 bases not matched to a gene. Looked up from germline, CDR1 is MDHEN and CDR2 is SYDVKM. The CDR3 is made up of 14 amino acids. In DNA, the CDR3 is TGTGCCAGTACTCGGACAGGGGGCACAGATACGCAGTATTTT. Translation: CASTRTGGTDTQYF.

The J gene is TRBJ2-5, the V gene TRBV5-4; a possible D gene is TRBD1 (5 bases). The CDR3 is made up of 14 amino acids. Trimming took 4 bases from V and 2 from J, leaving 12 bases between them. CDR1 and CDR2 (germline): SGHNT, YYREEE (reference sequence). The CDR3 here is CASSPMTEQETQYF. Here the CDR3 DNA reads TGTGCCAGCAGCCCGATGACAGAACAAGAGACCCAGTACTTC.

There are a few counts of this clone. The gene calls are TRBV29-1 and TRBJ2-7, with TRBD1 matching 7 bases. The germline V gene has CDR1 SQVTM and CDR2 ANQGSEA. V lost 5 bases to trimming and J lost 3 bases; unmatched junction nucleotides: 7. The CDR3 has 13 residues. CDR3 loop: CSVNNRGSYEQYF. DNA of the CDR3: TGCAGCGTTAACAACAGGGGAAGCTACGAGCAGTACTTC.

J is TRBJ1-1 and V is TRBV14; D perhaps matches TRBD1 (5 bases). This CDR3 is built from 18 residues. The V end was cut by 2 bases, the J end by 3 bases, with 22 bases between. CDR1 SGHDN and CDR2 FVKESK come from the germline V gene. The CDR3 here is CASSQTSDEETDYTEAFF. Written as DNA, the CDR3 is TGTGCCAGCAGCCAAACTTCCGACGAAGAGACAGACTACACTGAAGCTTTCTTT.